Detailed here is one T cell receptor beta chain. Its antigen is currently unknown. Using immunoSEQ multiplex PCR, the repertoire was profiled, and TCRdb retains in-frame clones only, with some absent. Among about 130,000 clones listed, approximately 83% were seen once. These data originate in a study of T cell responses to AZD1222 COVID-19 vaccine. Findings of the study overall: Unmutated regions of variants are reportedly targeted by nearly half of spike-specific TCRs.

Germline-derived CDR1 and CDR2 are KGHDR and SFDVKD. This CDR3 has 18 residues. V trimming: 2 bases; J trimming: 4 bases; junction bases outside the gene matches: 10. Sequences were derived from peripheral blood, sampled on day 0 of AZD1222 vaccination. The J gene is TRBJ2-3, the V gene TRBV24-1, with TRBD2 identical over 11 bases. The source of this sequence is an adult in good health. The CDR3 nucleotides are TGTGCCACCAGTGATTCCCAGGTTAGCGGGGGGGTAGCAGATACGCAGTATTTT. Translation: CATSDSQVSGGVADTQYF.